This T cell receptor beta chain was profiled in a study of T cell repertoires in aging, cancer and after chemotherapy. Study-level background: The whole study produced a dataset of several million TCR reads. Points from the study as a whole: Across the chemotherapy interval, each cancer cohort showed higher median generation probability, suggesting thymic rebound.

In its sample, this clonotype was seen a few times. What it binds is unknown. The template was genomic DNA from peripheral blood, not RNA. V lost 6 bases, J lost 7 bases, and 10 bases lay in between. The CDR3 totals 13 residues. Rearranged V-D-J TRB sequences were amplified with a mixed TRB-A/B primer pool. TCRdb independently ran MiXCR on the multiplex PCR reads; one entry per CDR3 protein. Seen here are about 11,000 distinct CDR3 sequences, 30% observed once, and the top ten hold 1.5% to 2%. J is TRBJ1-6 and V is TRBV12-3 or TRBV12-4; D is unresolved. Material: blood. The source is a human donor in good health. In nucleotides, the CDR3 is TGTGCCAGCAGAGACCCTTCGAATTCACCCCTCCACTTT. This codes for CASRDPSNSPLHF.